Listed here are 22 T cell receptor beta chains from one sample, sequenced in a study of blood T cell repertoires in COVID-19. TCRdb keeps only in-frame clones here, not all; method: immunoSEQ multiplex PCR. The sample shows 95,000 to 100,000 clones, about 90% of them seen only once. The source material was peripheral blood. The receptors were sampled from a young woman with acute or convalescent COVID-19.

This clone was seen a handful of times. The J gene is TRBJ2-3, the V gene TRBV7-3; D not resolved. Germline V CDR1 and CDR2: SGHTA, FQGTGA. The CDR3 is made up of 13 amino acids. Trimming took 5 bases from V and 2 from J, leaving 8 bases between them. CDR3 amino acids: CASSVVFTDTQYF. In nucleotides, the CDR3 is TGTGCCAGCAGCGTAGTATTCACAGATACGCAGTATTTT.

The table lists this clone with a few counts. V usage is TRBV13 and J usage is TRBJ2-1; TRBD2 matches 16 bases. This CDR3 spans 20 amino acids. Germline V gene sequence: CDR1 PRHDT, CDR2 FYEKMQ (reference sequence). The J segment lost 5 bases and the V segment lost 1 base, leaving 11 bases of the junction unmatched. The CDR3 protein is CASSLAGTSGGAEDHNEQFF. The CDR3 DNA reads as TGTGCCAGCAGCTTAGCCGGGACTAGCGGGGGGGCCGAGGATCACAATGAGCAGTTCTTC.

The genes are TRBV28 and TRBJ1-2; D is unclear. Looked up from germline, CDR1 is MDHEN and CDR2 is SYDVKM. The CDR3 spans 13 residues. Trimming removed 2 bases at V and 4 bases at J, with 8 bases between. The CDR3 sequence: CASSLGQIYGYTF. In nucleotides, the CDR3 is TGTGCCAGCAGTTTAGGGCAGATCTATGGCTACACCTTC.

J is TRBJ2-7 and V is TRBV5-1; TRBD1 agrees at 7 bases. This CDR3 region has 18 residues. Germline V gene data show CDR1 as SGHRS and CDR2 as YFSETQ. Trimming removed 2 bases from V and 0 bases from J; junction bases left unmatched: 14. In DNA, the CDR3 is TGCGCCAGCAGCTTATCTACCGGGACAGCAACGCTCTCCTACGAGCAGTACTTC. Its translation: CASSLSTGTATLSYEQYF.

This clone was seen a single time. The rearrangement links TRBV28 to TRBJ1-5, with 9 bases lining up with TRBD1. The trim removed 1 base at V and 3 bases at J, leaving 1 base unmatched. The CDR3 consists of 15 residues. The germline V gene has CDR1 MDHEN and CDR2 SYDVKM. As DNA, the CDR3 is TGTGCCAGCAGTTTATACAGGGGGCACAATCAGCCCCAGCATTTT. Translating gives CASSLYRGHNQPQHF.

This clone was recorded only once. The rearrangement uses TRBV7-8 and TRBJ2-7, with D perhaps TRBD2 (5 bases). The V end lost 4 bases, the J end lost 4 bases, and 11 bases lay between the germline ends. CDR1 and CDR2 (germline): SGHVS, FQNEAQ. CDR3 length: 13 residues. The CDR3 loop is CASSSSGVYEQYF. DNA for the CDR3: TGTGCCAGCAGCTCCTCCGGGGTGTACGAGCAGTACTTC.

This clone was seen once. The chain couples TRBV5-1 to TRBJ1-1; D possibly corresponds to TRBD1 (5 bases). Germline V lookup: CDR1 SGHRS, CDR2 YFSETQ. V dropped 4 bases and J dropped 10 bases, with 11 bases sitting between them. The CDR3 sequence is 11 residues long. The CDR3 nucleotides read TGCGCCAGCAGCCAGGAAGGGGCAGCTTTCTTT. Protein: CASSQEGAAFF.

This clone was counted once. The genes are TRBV5-1 and TRBJ2-1; TRBD1 matches 7 bases. From germline, CDR1 is SGHRS and CDR2 YFSETQ. The J segment lost 7 bases and the V segment lost 4 bases, leaving 5 bases of the junction unmatched. CDR3 length: 13 amino acids. The DNA for the CDR3 is TGCGCCAGCAGCCCCGGGACAGCAAATGAGCAGTTCTTC. This translates into CASSPGTANEQFF.

The chain recombines TRBV29-1 with TRBJ2-7, with 10 bases that match TRBD1. This CDR3 contains 13 residues. After removal of 6 bases from V and 6 bases from J, the junction contained 8 bases not matched to a gene. The germline V gene encodes CDR1 SQVTM and CDR2 ANQGSEA. The CDR3 DNA reads TGCAGCGTCGAGGGGGACAGGGGTTTCGAGCAGTACTTC. Translation gives CSVEGDRGFEQYF.

This chain links TRBV7-9 with TRBJ2-2; 7 bases map to TRBD2. V lost 5 bases, J lost 2 bases, and 8 bases stayed unmatched. Germline CDR1 reads SEHNR; CDR2 reads FQNEAQ (reference sequence). CDR3 length equals 16 residues. The CDR3, as DNA: TGTGCCAGCAGCCCCCGGGGAGGGGCTAACACCGGGGAGCTGTTTTTT. Amino acid sequence: CASSPRGGANTGELFF.

This chain joins TRBV5-6 and TRBJ1-2; maybe TRBD1 (5 bases). Trimming cost V 1 base and J 6 bases, with 10 bases left between them. This CDR3 contains 13 residues. Germline CDR1 reads SGHDT; CDR2 reads YYEEEE. The DNA for the CDR3 is TGTGCCAGCAGCTTGCAGGGAAGCAATGGCTACACCTTC. This translates into CASSLQGSNGYTF.

CDR3 nucleotides: TGCGCCAGCAGCTTGGGGCTGACAGGGTTCCCCTACGAGCAGTACTTC. Its protein is CASSLGLTGFPYEQYF. V gene TRBV5-1 combines with J gene TRBJ2-7; 7 bases fit TRBD1. This CDR3 region has 16 residues. V lost 0 bases, J lost 2 bases, and 8 bases stayed unmatched. Germline V CDR1 and CDR2: SGHRS, YFSETQ.

The chain carries TRBV7-9 and TRBJ2-3, with D possibly TRBD2 on 5 matching bases. Trimming removed 5 bases at V and 4 bases at J, with 19 bases between. This CDR3 contains 16 residues. CDR1 is SEHNR and CDR2 is FQNEAQ in the germline V gene (reference sequence). Here the CDR3 reads CASSPVVPPGADTQYF. The CDR3 DNA follows: TGTGCCAGCAGCCCCGTGGTGCCCCCCGGGGCAGATACGCAGTATTTT.

V and J are TRBV9 and TRBJ2-7, with D perhaps matching TRBD1 (5 bases). CDR3 length: 14 amino acids. V lost 4 bases to trimming and J lost 5 bases, with 16 bases between them. CDR1 is SGDLS, CDR2 YYNGEE, per germline. CDR3 loop: CASSRADSLDEQYF. In DNA form, the CDR3 reads TGTGCCAGCAGCCGGGCTGACAGTTTGGACGAGCAGTACTTC.

Concerning this clone itself: The junction departs from the called germline gene at one end, perhaps through a read error. The chain joins TRBV27 to TRBJ2-1, with TRBD1 as a possible D gene (6 bases). In germline, CDR1 is MNHEY, CDR2 SMNVEV (reference sequence). The CDR3 sequence is 15 residues long. Here the CDR3 reads CASCFGGGLWNEQFF. CDR3 nucleotide sequence: TGTGCCAGCTGTTTTGGGGGCGGCTTATGGAATGAGCAGTTCTTC.

V gene TRBV28 combines with J gene TRBJ2-7; 8 bases are a match to TRBD2. Trimming took 5 bases from V and 6 from J; bases not matched to a gene: 6. Germline loops: CDR1 MDHEN, CDR2 SYDVKM. The CDR3 spans 13 residues. The CDR3 coding sequence is TGTGCCAGCAGTCCCATCCGGGGGGGCGAGCAGTACTTC. This gives the protein CASSPIRGGEQYF.

CDR3 bases: TGTGCCAGCAGTAACCCCCATTGGACAGAAAATTATGGCTACACCTTC. Translating it yields CASSNPHWTENYGYTF. The chain combines TRBV11-2 with TRBJ1-2; D is perhaps TRBD1 (6 bases). The V gene lost 6 bases and the J gene lost 5 bases, with 22 bases spanning the gap. The CDR3 covers 16 residues. Germline assignment: CDR1 SGHAT and CDR2 FQNNGV.

The J gene is TRBJ2-7, the V gene TRBV6-5; 7 nucleotides line up with TRBD1. The CDR3 length is 15 residues. V lost 7 bases and J lost 6; bases outside the gene matches: 15. Germline V gene lookup returns CDR1 MNHEY and CDR2 SVGAGI. The CDR3 DNA reads as TGTGCCAGCACACAGGGGCATTCGAAACCATCCGAGCAGTACTTC. Translation gives CASTQGHSKPSEQYF.

V gene TRBV6-2 or TRBV6-3 combines with J gene TRBJ2-3, with D hard to call. Trimming took off 5 bases at V and 2 bases at J, with 11 bases between the two ends. Per the germline V gene, CDR1 is MNHEY and CDR2 is SVGEGT. The CDR3 has 14 amino acids. CDR3 coding DNA: TGTGCCAGCAGTGGTCACATGTTCACAGATACGCAGTATTTT. It translates to CASSGHMFTDTQYF.

This rearrangement joins TRBV6-6 to TRBJ2-1; 10 bases are a match to TRBD2. The CDR3 is made up of 15 amino acids. V was clipped by 6 bases and J by 9 bases; unmatched bases: 11. CDR1 and CDR2 from the germline V gene are MNHNY and SVGAGI (reference sequence). The CDR3, as DNA: TGTGCCAGCAGCTCCGCCAGCGGGGGGGCGGGTGAGCAGTTCTTC. Residues: CASSSASGGAGEQFF.

The chain uses TRBV27 and TRBJ1-6; 10 nucleotides agree with TRBD1. V lost 3 bases to trimming and J lost 7 bases; unmatched junction nucleotides: 9. Looked up from germline, CDR1 is MNHEY and CDR2 is SMNVEV (reference sequence). The CDR3 extends over 17 amino acids. CDR3 residues: CASSFGRTGGANSPLHF. The CDR3 DNA follows: TGTGCCAGCAGTTTCGGTAGGACAGGGGGGGCGAATTCACCCCTCCACTTT.

This chain uses TRBV7-2 with TRBJ2-3; 9 nucleotides line up with TRBD2. V shed 1 base, J shed 1 base, and the junction held 0 bases outside the gene matches. The CDR3 runs to 15 residues. CDR1 is SGHTA, CDR2 FQGNSA, per germline. CDR3 in amino acids: CASSLGGGGTDTQYF. CDR3 DNA sequence: TGTGCCAGCAGCTTAGGCGGGGGGGGCACAGATACGCAGTATTTT.